The sequence of this T cell receptor (beta chain) was determined in a study of control samples from healthy donors and cancer patients. Data came from immunoSEQ multiplex PCR; TCRdb stores just in-frame clones and leaves some out. The table records 100,000 to 150,000 clones, around 87% of them present only once. With 3 bases removed from V and 13 bases from J, the gap between germline ends came to 18 bases. CDR1 is LGHDT and CDR2 is YNNKEL in the germline V gene (reference sequence). The CDR3 covers 13 residues. The TCR comes from a man between 60 and 70 years old in good health. V is TRBV3-1 (or the pseudogene TRBV3-2) and J is TRBJ1-1, with a possible D match to TRBD1 (5 bases). Source material: blood. The CDR3 nucleotides read TGTGCCAGCAGCCACCAGACAGAATGGAAGCTTTTCTTT. It encodes CASSHQTEWKLFF.